Presented here are 29 T cell receptor beta chains from one specimen sequenced in a study of blood T cell repertoires in COVID-19. Clones were read by immunoSEQ multiplex PCR, and TCRdb kept only the in-frame ones, dropping some. Of roughly 220,000 clones in the sample, about 87% were seen once. Sequenced: PBMCs or T cells enriched from blood (not recorded which). These TCRs come from a woman aged 25 to 39 who had recovered from COVID-19.

The rearrangement joins TRBV2 to TRBJ1-1; the match to TRBD1 covers 7 bases. The CDR3 is made up of 15 amino acids. Germline values: CDR1 SNHLY, CDR2 FYNNEI. Trimming cost V 6 bases and J 2 bases; bases outside gene matches: 9. In DNA, the CDR3 is TGTGCCAGCAGCTATAGGGACAGAGAAAACACTGAAGCTTTCTTT. This gives the protein CASSYRDRENTEAFF.

The chain uses TRBV7-6 and TRBJ2-3; 11 nucleotides agree with TRBD2. V dropped 1 base and J dropped 6; count of bases not matched to a gene: 6. Germline-derived CDR1 and CDR2 are SGHVS and FNYEAQ. The CDR3 covers 16 residues. The CDR3 nucleotides read TGTGCCAGCAGCTTAGGAGTTAGCGGGGGGGCGGATACGCAGTATTTT. Translated, it gives CASSLGVSGGADTQYF.

This chain connects TRBV10-3 to TRBJ2-1, with TRBD2 identical over 11 bases. J was trimmed by 4 bases and V by 3 bases; bases with no gene match: 2. The CDR3 extends over 15 amino acids. Germline loops: CDR1 ENHRY, CDR2 SYGVKD. The CDR3 is CAISDLAGGYNEQFF. The CDR3 DNA reads TGTGCCATCAGTGACCTAGCGGGGGGATACAATGAGCAGTTCTTC.

The V and J genes are TRBV10-3 and TRBJ1-1; D is perhaps TRBD1 (5 bases). The CDR3 totals 14 residues. The germline V and J ends were trimmed by 9 bases and 3 bases, with 17 bases remaining between them. The germline V gene encodes CDR1 ENHRY and CDR2 SYGVKD. The CDR3 is CAISYGGDDTEAFF. The CDR3, as DNA: TGTGCCATATCATACGGAGGGGACGACACTGAAGCTTTCTTT.

The J gene is TRBJ2-2, the V gene TRBV5-4; 12 positions match TRBD1. Trimming removed 0 bases from V and 4 bases from J; junction bases left unmatched: 4. CDR3 size: 17 residues. Germline V gene data show CDR1 as SGHNT and CDR2 as YYREEE (reference sequence). The CDR3 sequence is CASSLGGQGAVTGELFF. In DNA form, the CDR3 reads TGTGCCAGCAGCTTGGGGGGACAGGGGGCCGTCACCGGGGAGCTGTTTTTT. Using reference TRBV5-4 and TRBJ2-2 for the parts outside the CDR3, the full variable domain is ETGVTQSPTHLIKTRGQQVTLRCSSQSGHNTVSWYQQALGQGPQFIFQYYREEENGRGNFPPRFSGLQFPNYSSELNVNALELDDSALYLCASSLGGQGAVTGELFFGEGSRLTVL.

Here the CDR3 DNA reads TGCGCCAGCAGCCACCTCAGCGACAGGGGAGGTAACACCATATATTTT. Translating gives CASSHLSDRGGNTIYF. This sequence joins TRBV4-1 and TRBJ1-3, with TRBD1 matching 8 bases. The CDR3 length is 16 residues. CDR1 and CDR2 (germline): MGHRA, YSYEKL. Trimming took 3 bases from V and 7 from J; bases not matched to a gene: 11.

This chain connects TRBV5-1 to TRBJ2-7; TRBD2 matches at 10 bases. The CDR3 is 15 residues long. V trimming: 3 bases; J trimming: 1 base; junction bases outside the gene matches: 4. Germline values: CDR1 SGHRS, CDR2 YFSETQ. CDR3 nucleotide sequence: TGCGCCAGCAGCTGGAGCGGGGGGGATTCCTACGAGCAGTACTTC. This gives the protein CASSWSGGDSYEQYF.

The gene calls are TRBV27 and TRBJ1-5; 8 nucleotides match TRBD1. The CDR3 sequence is 15 residues long. V lost 3 bases to trimming and J lost 4 bases; unmatched junction nucleotides: 5. Germline V gene data show CDR1 as MNHEY and CDR2 as SMNVEV (reference sequence). CDR3 in amino acids: CASSFGQGANQPQHF. The CDR3 DNA reads as TGTGCCAGCAGTTTTGGGCAGGGGGCGAATCAGCCCCAGCATTTT.

The V gene is TRBV29-1, the J gene TRBJ1-2; 8 nucleotides align to TRBD1. This CDR3 is built from 14 residues. With V trimmed by 4 bases and J by 3 bases, 7 bases remained unmatched. The germline V gene has CDR1 SQVTM and CDR2 ANQGSEA. The chain's CDR3 is CSVAVLQGDYGYTF. CDR3 DNA: TGCAGCGTTGCCGTACTACAGGGGGACTATGGCTACACCTTC.

Here the CDR3 DNA reads TGTGCCAGTAGTCCCCTCAGGACGGCTTTCGGGGATGAAAAACTGTTTTTT. It encodes CASSPLRTAFGDEKLFF. The V and J genes are TRBV19 and TRBJ1-4, with no clear D. The germline V and J ends were trimmed by 5 bases and 6 bases, with 22 bases remaining between them. CDR3 length: 17 residues. Germline loops: CDR1 LNHDA, CDR2 SQIVND (reference sequence). Complete variable domain (other parts from reference TRBV19 and TRBJ1-4): DGGITQSPKYLFRKEGQNVTLSCEQNLNHDAMYWYRQDPGQGLRLIYYSQIVNDFQKGDIAEGYSVSREKKESFPLTVTSAQKNPTAFYLCASSPLRTAFGDEKLFFGSGTQLSVL.

This chain links TRBV4-1 with TRBJ1-1; D is uncertain. Trimming removed 0 bases from V and 1 base from J, with 9 bases in between. Germline V CDR1 and CDR2: MGHRA, YSYEKL. There are 15 residues in the CDR3. The CDR3 sequence: CASSQEALRNTEAFF. Here the CDR3 DNA reads TGCGCCAGCAGCCAAGAAGCGCTGCGGAACACTGAAGCTTTCTTT.

The chain recombines TRBV24-1 with TRBJ1-2; D is unclear. The germline gives CDR1 KGHDR, CDR2 SFDVKD. This CDR3 comprises 15 residues. Trimming pared 4 bases from V and 7 bases from J, leaving 18 bases between. This CDR3 is CATSDHRRSGGGYTF. The CDR3, as DNA: TGTGCCACCAGTGACCACCGGAGGTCCGGAGGTGGCTACACCTTC.

The rearrangement joins TRBV29-1 to TRBJ1-1; D not resolved. V was shortened by 3 bases and J by 7 bases, with 9 bases between the two germline ends. CDR1 is SQVTM, CDR2 ANQGSEA, per germline. CDR3 length: 11 residues. The CDR3 region has the DNA TGCAGCGTTGACCGGCGGTTTGAAGCTTTCTTT. Amino acids: CSVDRRFEAFF.

The V gene is TRBV4-3, the J gene TRBJ1-4; TRBD1 is a possible D gene (6 bases). This CDR3 spans 15 amino acids. Germline assignment: CDR1 LGHNA and CDR2 YSLEER. The ends were cut back, 2 bases at V and 4 bases at J, with 11 bases in the middle. The CDR3 region has the DNA TGCGCCAGCAGCCAATTACGCAGGGGTAATGAAAAACTGTTTTTT. Its translation: CASSQLRRGNEKLFF.

This sequence joins TRBV4-3 and TRBJ1-2; a possible D gene is TRBD1 (6 bases). The CDR3 sequence is 14 residues long. Trimming removed 3 bases from V and 7 bases from J, with 15 bases in between. CDR1 is LGHNA, CDR2 YSLEER, per germline. The CDR3 here is CASSQKTGFVGYTF. The CDR3 nucleotides read TGCGCCAGCAGCCAGAAAACAGGGTTTGTTGGCTACACCTTC.

The chain uses TRBV9 and TRBJ1-4; D remains unclear. The CDR3 runs to 15 residues. V shed 4 bases and J shed 2 bases, with 12 bases lying between them. Germline CDR1 is SGDLS and CDR2 is YYNGEE. The CDR3 protein is CASSPRDFTNEKLFF. The CDR3 bases are TGTGCCAGCAGCCCTCGGGATTTCACTAATGAAAAACTGTTTTTT.

This sequence joins TRBV2 and TRBJ1-2; TRBD1 matches 10 bases. The CDR3 length is 15 residues. Trimming removed 5 bases from V and 7 bases from J; junction bases left unmatched: 10. Germline assignment: CDR1 SNHLY and CDR2 FYNNEI. This chain's CDR3 is CASSTIDRGLSGYTF. The CDR3 DNA reads as TGTGCCAGCAGTACCATTGACAGGGGGCTAAGTGGCTACACCTTC.

This clone was detected only once. V is TRBV7-2 and J is TRBJ2-1; 10 nucleotides line up with TRBD2. From germline, CDR1 is SGHTA and CDR2 FQGNSA. The CDR3 totals 19 residues. With V trimmed by 1 base and J by 0 bases, 9 bases remained unmatched. In DNA form, the CDR3 reads TGTGCCAGCAGCTTAGACACCCCCGGGACTAGCGCCTCCTACAATGAGCAGTTCTTC. It yields the protein CASSLDTPGTSASYNEQFF.

This clone was seen once. The chain is built from TRBV19 and TRBJ2-1; perhaps TRBD1 as D (6 bases). The CDR3 has 15 amino acids. The V end lost 4 bases, the J end lost 0 bases, and 10 bases lay between the germline ends. Germline assignment: CDR1 LNHDA and CDR2 SQIVND (reference sequence). CDR3 nucleotides: TGTGCCAGTAGTACGTCAGGGGCCTCCTACAATGAGCAGTTCTTC. It yields the protein CASSTSGASYNEQFF.

V is TRBV9 and J is TRBJ1-5; 7 bases align to TRBD1. The germline V gene has CDR1 SGDLS and CDR2 YYNGEE. After removal of 3 bases from V and 5 bases from J, the junction contained 5 bases not matched to a gene. This CDR3 has 14 residues. CDR3 sequence (DNA): TGTGCCAGCAGCGGACAGGGCTATGATCAGCCCCAGCATTTT. Translation: CASSGQGYDQPQHF.

The J gene is TRBJ2-3, the V gene TRBV5-1, with TRBD1 matching 7 bases. Looked up from germline, CDR1 is SGHRS and CDR2 is YFSETQ. V lost 7 bases, J lost 5 bases, and 10 bases stayed unmatched. This CDR3 contains 14 residues. CDR3 protein: CASEQGDGGDTQYF. In nucleotides, the CDR3 is TGCGCCAGCGAGCAGGGGGATGGGGGAGATACGCAGTATTTT.

The V gene is TRBV9, the J gene TRBJ2-5; D is unclear. V lost 4 bases, J lost 5 bases, and 12 bases lay in between. CDR1 is SGDLS, CDR2 YYNGEE, per germline. This CDR3 is built from 13 residues. CDR3 in DNA: TGTGCCAGCAGCACTGAGGAGTGGGAGACCCAGTACTTC. Translating gives CASSTEEWETQYF. Together with reference TRBV9 and TRBJ2-5, the CDR3 gives the full variable domain: DSGVTQTPKHLITATGQRVTLRCSPRSGDLSVYWYQQSLDQGLQFLIQYYNGEERAKGNILERFSAQQFPDLHSELNLSSLELGDSALYFCASSTEEWETQYFGPGTRLLVL.

The chain combines TRBV19 with TRBJ1-1; D gene uncertain. V was trimmed by 2 bases and J by 11 bases, leaving 18 bases between them. The germline CDR1 and CDR2 sequences are LNHDA and SQIVND (reference sequence). The CDR3 loop spans 14 amino acids. The CDR3: CASSITARTKRAFF. As DNA, the CDR3 is TGTGCCAGTAGTATAACTGCCAGGACTAAGAGGGCTTTCTTT.

The gene calls are TRBV27 and TRBJ2-2; TRBD1 might be the D (6 bases). Germline CDR1 reads MNHEY; CDR2 reads SMNVEV (reference sequence). Trimming cost V 5 bases and J 5 bases, with 12 bases left between them. The CDR3 loop spans 14 amino acids. The CDR3: CASSLNRVTGELFF. CDR3 DNA: TGTGCCAGCAGTCTTAACAGGGTAACCGGGGAGCTGTTTTTT.

This chain connects TRBV7-8 to TRBJ2-7; TRBD1 might be the D (5 bases). Germline assignment: CDR1 SGHVS and CDR2 FQNEAQ. This CDR3 region has 13 residues. Deletions cut 3 bases from V and 2 bases from J, with 8 bases between. Here the CDR3 reads CASSFGAAYEQYF. As DNA, the CDR3 is TGTGCCAGCAGCTTTGGGGCGGCCTACGAGCAGTACTTC.

This clone was counted between two and nine times. The genes are TRBV29-1 and TRBJ2-7, with D perhaps TRBD1 (6 bases). The germline V gene has CDR1 SQVTM and CDR2 ANQGSEA. V was cut by 6 bases and J by 0 bases, with 12 bases left in between. The CDR3 sequence is 13 residues long. The CDR3 loop is CSVMTGASYEQYF. CDR3 coding DNA: TGCAGCGTAATGACAGGAGCCTCCTACGAGCAGTACTTC.

The chain combines TRBV2 with TRBJ1-1, with 8 positions matching TRBD1. This CDR3 region has 15 residues. V lost 4 bases, J lost 0 bases, and 4 bases stayed unmatched. Per germline, CDR1 SNHLY and CDR2 FYNNEI. CDR3 in amino acids: CASSVRQGLNTEAFF. The DNA for the CDR3 is TGTGCCAGCAGTGTTAGACAGGGGCTGAACACTGAAGCTTTCTTT.

The chain joins TRBV10-3 to TRBJ1-2; no definite D call. The germline CDR1 and CDR2 sequences are ENHRY and SYGVKD. The CDR3 has 12 residues. Trimming pared 4 bases from V and 6 bases from J, leaving 9 bases between. The CDR3 DNA follows: TGTGCCATCAGTGCACAGTTGGATGGCTACACCTTC. Translating it yields CAISAQLDGYTF.

This rearrangement joins TRBV9 to TRBJ2-1, with 8 nucleotides matching TRBD2. The CDR3 has 16 residues. Unmatched junction bases numbered 15, after V lost 4 bases and J lost 9 bases. Germline lookup yields CDR1 SGDLS and CDR2 YYNGEE. The CDR3 coding sequence is TGTGCCAGCAGCCCAGTCGGACTAGCCCTTAGCAGTGAGCAGTTCTTC. It yields the protein CASSPVGLALSSEQFF.